Listed here are 32 T cell receptor beta chains from one sample, sequenced in a study of OX40 agonist ivuxolimab in advanced cancers. TCRdb's table, derived via immunoSEQ multiplex PCR, lists solely in-frame clones and lacks some. This repertoire shows about 38,000 clones, about 82% found once; its top ten account for 21%. Here the sequenced sample was CD4+ or CD8+ T cells sorted from blood, taken in a trial of the OX40 agonist ivuxolimab. All receptors come from an adult with an advanced solid tumor such as melanoma, head and neck, liver or kidney cancer.

This sequence joins TRBV2 and TRBJ1-1; no clear D gene. Deletions cut 4 bases from V and 4 bases from J, with 10 bases between. CDR1 and CDR2 (germline): SNHLY, FYNNEI. This CDR3 spans 13 amino acids. The CDR3 region has the DNA TGTGCCAGCAGTGGTCAAGAATCCACTGAAGCTTTCTTT. Residues: CASSGQESTEAFF.

CDR3 DNA: TGTGCCAGCAGGTCCCGACGACTAGCGACCGAGCAGTACTTC. Protein: CASRSRRLATEQYF. The chain uses TRBV2 and TRBJ2-7; TRBD2 matches at 8 bases. The CDR3 contains 14 residues. The V gene's germline CDR1 is SNHLY and CDR2 FYNNEI. V dropped 6 bases and J dropped 6; count of bases not matched to a gene: 10.

The V call is TRBV29-1, the J call TRBJ2-6, with TRBD1 as a possible D gene (6 bases). CDR1 and CDR2 (germline): SQVTM, ANQGSEA. Trimming pared 6 bases from V and 0 bases from J, leaving 15 bases between. The CDR3 loop spans 16 amino acids. CDR3 DNA sequence: TGCAGCGTCGAGGGGGACGGACTCTCTGGGGCCAACGTCCTGACTTTC. Its protein product is CSVEGDGLSGANVLTF.

This rearrangement joins TRBV5-4 to TRBJ2-7, with TRBD2 matching 8 bases. The germline V gene has CDR1 SGHNT and CDR2 YYREEE (reference sequence). Unmatched junction bases numbered 7, after V lost 0 bases and J lost 2 bases. This CDR3 has 16 amino acids. This CDR3 reads CASSLGGTRSTYEQYF. DNA for the CDR3: TGTGCCAGCAGCTTGGGGGGGACTAGATCTACCTACGAGCAGTACTTC.

The rearrangement joins TRBV7-2 to TRBJ1-5, with 10 bases lining up with TRBD1. J lost 7 bases, V lost 5 bases, and 8 bases had no gene match. CDR1 and CDR2 (germline): SGHTA, FQGNSA. The CDR3 loop spans 15 amino acids. The DNA for the CDR3 is TGTGCCAGCAGCCCAGGACAGGGGGGAGGACAGCCCCAGCATTTT. Translated, it gives CASSPGQGGGQPQHF.

V is TRBV5-4 and J is TRBJ2-3; D is uncertain. Germline CDR1 reads SGHNT; CDR2 reads YYREEE (reference sequence). This CDR3 contains 16 residues. Trimming pared 6 bases from V and 2 bases from J, leaving 19 bases between. Written as DNA, the CDR3 is TGTGCCAGCACCGTGTCGGGCGGCAGATCCACAGATACGCAGTATTTT. This encodes CASTVSGGRSTDTQYF.

The genes are TRBV7-9 and TRBJ2-3, with a weak D call TRBD1 (6 bases). V lost 6 bases and J 3 bases, leaving 19 bases between the germline ends. Germline V CDR1 and CDR2: SEHNR, FQNEAQ (reference sequence). The CDR3 length is 16 residues. As DNA, the CDR3 is TGTGCCAGCAGTTCCACCAGGGGCTCGAGGACAGATACGCAGTATTTT. Translation: CASSSTRGSRTDTQYF.

The chain couples TRBV7-6 to TRBJ2-1, with D unresolved. Germline CDR1 is SGHVS and CDR2 is FNYEAQ. V shed 5 bases and J shed 0 bases, with 11 bases lying between them. This CDR3 region has 15 residues. The CDR3 nucleotides read TGTGCCAGCAGCATCCTTCAAGGCTCCTACAATGAGCAGTTCTTC. Encoded protein: CASSILQGSYNEQFF.

The rearrangement uses TRBV4-1 and TRBJ1-1; perhaps TRBD1 as D (5 bases). The CDR3 spans 14 residues. Germline V gives CDR1 MGHRA, CDR2 YSYEKL. V shed 4 bases and J shed 2 bases, with 11 bases lying between them. For the CDR3, the DNA is TGCGCCAGCAGCCCCAGGGCCCTTAACACTGAAGCTTTCTTT. It encodes CASSPRALNTEAFF.

V is TRBV7-2 and J is TRBJ2-1, with 9 bases lining up with TRBD2. CDR1 SGHTA and CDR2 FQGNSA come from the germline V gene. The junction had 7 bases not matched to a gene; V was cut back by 4 bases and J by 3 bases. The CDR3 consists of 16 residues. CDR3: CASSSTQTSGYNEQFF. Written as DNA, the CDR3 is TGTGCCAGCAGCTCTACGCAGACTAGCGGCTACAATGAGCAGTTCTTC.

The chain uses TRBV5-1 and TRBJ2-7; 11 nucleotides agree with TRBD2. This CDR3 has 14 residues. Per germline, CDR1 SGHRS and CDR2 YFSETQ. V shed 4 bases, J shed 3 bases, and the junction held 3 bases outside the gene matches. The CDR3 sequence: CASSPGTSGYEQYF. The CDR3 nucleotides are TGCGCCAGCAGCCCCGGGACTAGCGGCTACGAGCAGTACTTC.

The V and J genes are TRBV2 and TRBJ1-2; D gene uncertain. CDR1 is SNHLY, CDR2 FYNNEI, per germline. The CDR3 sequence is 14 residues long. The ends were cut back, 2 bases at V and 2 bases at J, with 9 bases in the middle. The CDR3 DNA reads as TGTGCCAGCAGTGAAACAGTCATCAACTATGGCTACACCTTC. Encoded protein: CASSETVINYGYTF.

By share, this clone counts as medium-sized. J is TRBJ2-2 and V is TRBV5-1, with 11 positions matching TRBD1. Per the germline V gene, CDR1 is SGHRS and CDR2 is YFSETQ. The CDR3 spans 16 residues. V lost 4 bases, J lost 4 bases, and 6 bases stayed unmatched. The CDR3: CASSPGQGAFTGELFF. The CDR3 region has the DNA TGCGCCAGCAGCCCTGGACAGGGGGCATTCACCGGGGAGCTGTTTTTT.

The chain combines TRBV7-9 with TRBJ2-2; D remains unclear. CDR1 SEHNR and CDR2 FQNEAQ come from the germline V gene (reference sequence). V was clipped by 3 bases and J by 5 bases, with 7 bases between them. The CDR3 contains 13 residues. CDR3 coding DNA: TGTGCCAGCAGCTTCTGGCCAACCGGGGAGCTGTTTTTT. Translation gives CASSFWPTGELFF. Together with reference TRBV7-9 and TRBJ2-2, the CDR3 gives the full variable domain: DTGVSQNPRHKITKRGQNVTFRCDPISEHNRLYWYRQTLGQGPEFLTYFQNEAQLEKSRLLSDRFSAERPKGSFSTLEIQRTEQGDSAMYLCASSFWPTGELFFGEGSRLTVL.

The chain has TRBV6-5 and TRBJ2-5; D ambiguous. The CDR3 loop spans 15 amino acids. Deletions cut 4 bases from V and 2 bases from J, with 14 bases between. Germline V gene sequence: CDR1 MNHEY, CDR2 SVGAGI. The CDR3 is CASSSTYTRQETQYF. The DNA for the CDR3 is TGTGCCAGCAGTTCCACCTACACCCGGCAAGAGACCCAGTACTTC.

The chain combines TRBV5-5 with TRBJ2-3; D gene ambiguous. This CDR3 has 13 amino acids. V shed 3 bases and J shed 5 bases, with 10 bases lying between them. Germline values: CDR1 SGHKS, CDR2 YYEKEE (reference sequence). Here the CDR3 reads CASSYGPQDTQYF. The DNA for the CDR3 is TGTGCCAGCAGCTACGGACCTCAAGATACGCAGTATTTT.

The chain carries TRBV28 and TRBJ2-7; D may be TRBD2 (6 bases). Trimming stripped 7 bases from V and 1 base from J, with 17 bases between. The CDR3 is 15 residues long. From germline, CDR1 is MDHEN and CDR2 SYDVKM. CDR3 sequence reads: CASIGGTDLSYEQYF. CDR3 nucleotide sequence: TGTGCCAGCATCGGCGGGACCGATCTTTCCTACGAGCAGTACTTC. The full variable domain, rest sourced from reference TRBV28 and TRBJ2-7, is DVKVTQSSRYLVKRTGEKVFLECVQDMDHENMFWYRQDPGLGLRLIYFSYDVKMKEKGDIPEGYSVSREKKERFSLILESASTNQTSMYLCASIGGTDLSYEQYFGPGTRLTVT.

CDR3: CAWRGGISGRARETQYF. The CDR3 bases are TGTGCCTGGAGAGGGGGGATTAGCGGGAGGGCGAGAGAGACCCAGTACTTC. This chain connects TRBV30 to TRBJ2-5; 11 positions match TRBD2. Germline V gives CDR1 GTSNPN, CDR2 SVGIG (reference sequence). The length of the CDR3 is 17 residues. Germline trimming cut 3 bases from V and 4 bases from J; bases unmatched to any gene: 13.

In its sample, this clone was seen once. The genes are TRBV7-3 and TRBJ2-2; 7 bases fit TRBD1. V lost 1 base, J lost 0 bases, and 11 bases stayed unmatched. CDR1 and CDR2 from the germline V gene are SGHTA and FQGTGA. The length of the CDR3 is 19 residues. The CDR3 here is CASSLIPRTGFANTGELFF. In nucleotides, the CDR3 is TGTGCCAGCAGCTTAATCCCACGGACAGGATTCGCGAACACCGGGGAGCTGTTTTTT.

The chain uses TRBV2 and TRBJ2-7; the D call may be TRBD1 or TRBD2 (5 bases each). The length of the CDR3 is 12 residues. V was clipped by 5 bases and J by 2 bases, with 7 bases between them. Germline CDR1 reads SNHLY; CDR2 reads FYNNEI. The chain's CDR3 is CASSRGTYEQYF. The CDR3 DNA reads as TGTGCCAGCAGTCGGGGCACCTACGAGCAGTACTTC.

The chain uses TRBV28 and TRBJ2-7; 10 bases are a match to TRBD2. V lost 6 bases to trimming and J lost 2 bases; unmatched junction nucleotides: 4. The CDR3 sequence is 14 residues long. Germline V gives CDR1 MDHEN, CDR2 SYDVKM. The CDR3 sequence: CASRPTSGAYEQYF. CDR3 coding DNA: TGTGCCAGCAGGCCAACTAGCGGGGCCTACGAGCAGTACTTC. The variable domain in full, with the rest retrieved from reference TRBV28 and TRBJ2-7, is DVKVTQSSRYLVKRTGEKVFLECVQDMDHENMFWYRQDPGLGLRLIYFSYDVKMKEKGDIPEGYSVSREKKERFSLILESASTNQTSMYLCASRPTSGAYEQYFGPGTRLTVT.

This chain uses TRBV9 with TRBJ1-3; D is undetermined. Germline lookup yields CDR1 SGDLS and CDR2 YYNGEE. Between the trimmed V and J ends, which lost 5 bases and 0 bases, there was a span of 12 bases. The CDR3 sequence is 15 residues long. The CDR3 is CASSTPVSSGNTIYF. The DNA of the CDR3 is TGTGCCAGCAGTACACCAGTAAGCTCTGGAAACACCATATATTTT.

The chain combines TRBV10-3 with TRBJ2-3, with D possibly TRBD1 on 6 matching bases. This CDR3 contains 12 residues. Germline lookup yields CDR1 ENHRY and CDR2 SYGVKD. V was pared by 8 bases and J by 4 bases, with 10 bases between. The CDR3 nucleotides read TGTGCCATCGCAGACAGGTCAGATACGCAGTATTTT. Translated: CAIADRSDTQYF.

The chain couples TRBV6-9 to TRBJ2-5; D is uncertain. In germline, CDR1 is MNHGY, CDR2 SVAAGI. This CDR3 is built from 14 residues. V was trimmed by 0 bases and J by 1 base, leaving 6 bases between them. The CDR3 sequence is CASSYSNGQETQYF. Written as DNA, the CDR3 is TGTGCCAGCAGTTATTCGAACGGCCAAGAGACCCAGTACTTC.

This chain joins TRBV7-3 and TRBJ2-3, with TRBD1 as a possible D gene (5 bases). The V gene's germline CDR1 is SGHTA and CDR2 FQGTGA. V dropped 5 bases and J dropped 6 bases, with 15 bases sitting between them. This CDR3 spans 14 amino acids. The DNA of the CDR3 is TGTGCCAGCAGCACGACAACAGGATCTGATACGCAGTATTTT. This sequence encodes CASSTTTGSDTQYF. The entire variable domain, with the rest obtained from reference TRBV7-3 and TRBJ2-3, is as follows: GAGVSQTPSNKVTEKGKYVELRCDPISGHTALYWYRQSLGQGPEFLIYFQGTGAADDSGLPNDRFFAVRPEGSVSTLKIQRTERGDSAVYLCASSTTTGSDTQYFGPGTRLTVL.

The J gene is TRBJ1-6, the V gene TRBV30, with D perhaps matching TRBD1 (5 bases). V lost 0 bases and J 2 bases, leaving 20 bases between the germline ends. This CDR3 comprises 19 residues. Germline V gene data show CDR1 as GTSNPN and CDR2 as SVGIG (reference sequence). The CDR3 loop reads CAWSVGGGLGVPYNSPLHF. In DNA, the CDR3 is TGTGCCTGGAGTGTGGGTGGAGGTTTGGGGGTCCCCTATAATTCACCCCTCCACTTT.

The rearrangement uses TRBV4-1 and TRBJ1-5, with TRBD1 identical over 7 bases. The CDR3 covers 15 residues. Trimming at V came to 4 bases and at J to 0 bases, leaving 3 bases not matched to a gene. Germline V gene sequence: CDR1 MGHRA, CDR2 YSYEKL. CDR3 sequence reads: CASSPTGYSNQPQHF. The CDR3, as DNA: TGCGCCAGCAGCCCGACAGGGTATAGCAATCAGCCCCAGCATTTT.

The chain joins TRBV28 to TRBJ1-2; D gene uncertain. The CDR3 contains 13 residues. The germline V gene encodes CDR1 MDHEN and CDR2 SYDVKM. V was trimmed by 4 bases and J by 8 bases, leaving 14 bases between them. The CDR3 protein is CASSSPSRGGYTF. In DNA, the CDR3 is TGTGCCAGCAGTTCACCCTCGAGAGGGGGCTACACCTTC.

The chain combines TRBV10-1 with TRBJ2-2; D is possibly TRBD2 (6 bases). The V gene's germline CDR1 is WNHNN and CDR2 SYGVQD (reference sequence). The CDR3 has 13 residues. V was pared by 4 bases and J by 6 bases, with 9 bases between. CDR3 DNA: TGCGCCAGCAGTGTGACGGGGGCCGGGGAGCTGTTTTTT. Its translation: CASSVTGAGELFF.

The V gene is TRBV9, the J gene TRBJ2-3; tentatively, D is TRBD1 or TRBD2 (5 bases each). Per the germline V gene, CDR1 is SGDLS and CDR2 is YYNGEE. This CDR3 has 14 residues. Trimming left V 4 bases short and J 2 bases short, with 11 bases between. The CDR3 DNA reads as TGTGCCAGCAGCTCGGGACGGATCACAGATACGCAGTATTTT. As protein: CASSSGRITDTQYF.

For the CDR3, the DNA is TGTGCCAGCCGTAACCTGGGGACGCGGGAGCAGTACTTC. Encoded protein: CASRNLGTREQYF. The chain joins TRBV28 to TRBJ2-7; perhaps D is TRBD1 or TRBD2 (5 bases each). The CDR3 is made up of 13 amino acids. V shed 8 bases and J shed 7 bases, with 18 bases lying between them. CDR1 MDHEN and CDR2 SYDVKM come from the germline V gene. Complete variable domain (other parts from reference TRBV28 and TRBJ2-7): DVKVTQSSRYLVKRTGEKVFLECVQDMDHENMFWYRQDPGLGLRLIYFSYDVKMKEKGDIPEGYSVSREKKERFSLILESASTNQTSMYLCASRNLGTREQYFGPGTRLTVT.

The genes are TRBV28 and TRBJ2-7; D gene ambiguous. This CDR3 has 11 amino acids. Germline CDR1 reads MDHEN; CDR2 reads SYDVKM. V lost 4 bases and J 3 bases, leaving 4 bases between the germline ends. CDR3 bases: TGTGCCAGCAGTTCCGTCTACGAGCAGTACTTC. It codes for CASSSVYEQYF.